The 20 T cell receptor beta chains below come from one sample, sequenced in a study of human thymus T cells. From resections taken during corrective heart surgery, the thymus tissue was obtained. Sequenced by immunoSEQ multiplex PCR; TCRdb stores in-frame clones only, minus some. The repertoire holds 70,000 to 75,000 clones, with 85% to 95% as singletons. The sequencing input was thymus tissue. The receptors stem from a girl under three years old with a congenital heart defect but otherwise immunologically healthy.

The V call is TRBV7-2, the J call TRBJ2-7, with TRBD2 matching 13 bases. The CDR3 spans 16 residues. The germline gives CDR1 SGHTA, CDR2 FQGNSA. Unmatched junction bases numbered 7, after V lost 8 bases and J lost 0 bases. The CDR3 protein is CASCPGTSGASYEQYF. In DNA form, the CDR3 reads TGTGCCAGCTGCCCCGGGACTAGCGGGGCCTCCTACGAGCAGTACTTC.

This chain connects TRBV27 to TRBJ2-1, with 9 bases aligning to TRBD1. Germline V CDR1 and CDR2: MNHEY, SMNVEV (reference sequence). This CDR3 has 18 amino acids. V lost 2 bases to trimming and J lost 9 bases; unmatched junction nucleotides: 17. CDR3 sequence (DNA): TGTGCCAGCAGTTTAGCACCCCGATCGGGACAGGGTGTTGGTGAGCAGTTCTTC. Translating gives CASSLAPRSGQGVGEQFF.

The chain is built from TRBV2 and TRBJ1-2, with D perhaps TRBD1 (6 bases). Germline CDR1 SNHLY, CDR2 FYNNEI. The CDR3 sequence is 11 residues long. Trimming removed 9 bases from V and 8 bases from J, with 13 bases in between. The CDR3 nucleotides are TGTGCCAGTTATACAGGGTTGGGCTACACCTTC. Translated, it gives CASYTGLGYTF. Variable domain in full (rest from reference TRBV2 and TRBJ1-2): EPEVTQTPSHQVTQMGQEVILRCVPISNHLYFYWYRQILGQKVEFLVSFYNNEISEKSEIFDDQFSVERPDGSNFTLKIRSTKLEDSAMYFCASYTGLGYTFGSGTRLTVV.

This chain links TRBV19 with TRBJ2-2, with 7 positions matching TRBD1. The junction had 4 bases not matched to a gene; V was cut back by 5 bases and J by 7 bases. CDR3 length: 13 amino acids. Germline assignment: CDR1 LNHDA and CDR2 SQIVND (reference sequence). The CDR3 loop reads CASSRDSGGELFF. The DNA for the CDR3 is TGTGCCAGTAGTCGGGACAGTGGCGGGGAGCTGTTTTTT. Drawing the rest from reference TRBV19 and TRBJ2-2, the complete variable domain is DGGITQSPKYLFRKEGQNVTLSCEQNLNHDAMYWYRQDPGQGLRLIYYSQIVNDFQKGDIAEGYSVSREKKESFPLTVTSAQKNPTAFYLCASSRDSGGELFFGEGSRLTVL.

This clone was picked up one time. Written as DNA, the CDR3 is TGTGCCAGCAGTTTTTTGCGGGGACAGACCCATGAAAAACTGTTTTTT. Translated: CASSFLRGQTHEKLFF. The chain employs TRBV28 and TRBJ1-4, with 7 positions matching TRBD1. The V gene end was trimmed by 3 bases and the J gene end by 6 bases; junction bases not matched to a gene: 10. CDR1 is MDHEN, CDR2 SYDVKM, per germline. CDR3 length: 16 amino acids.

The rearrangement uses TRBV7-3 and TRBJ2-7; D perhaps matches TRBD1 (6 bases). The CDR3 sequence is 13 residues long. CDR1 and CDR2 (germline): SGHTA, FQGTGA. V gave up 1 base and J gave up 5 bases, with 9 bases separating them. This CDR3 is CASSLRAGDEQYF. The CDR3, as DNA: TGTGCCAGCAGCTTAAGGGCAGGGGACGAGCAGTACTTC. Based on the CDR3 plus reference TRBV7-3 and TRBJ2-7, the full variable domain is GAGVSQTPSNKVTEKGKYVELRCDPISGHTALYWYRQSLGQGPEFLIYFQGTGAADDSGLPNDRFFAVRPEGSVSTLKIQRTERGDSAVYLCASSLRAGDEQYFGPGTRLTVT.

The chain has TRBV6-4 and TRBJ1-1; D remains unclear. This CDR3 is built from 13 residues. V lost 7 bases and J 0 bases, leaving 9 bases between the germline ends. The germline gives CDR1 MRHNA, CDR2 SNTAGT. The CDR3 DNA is TGTGCCAGCATAGACAAAATGAACACTGAAGCTTTCTTT. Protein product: CASIDKMNTEAFF.

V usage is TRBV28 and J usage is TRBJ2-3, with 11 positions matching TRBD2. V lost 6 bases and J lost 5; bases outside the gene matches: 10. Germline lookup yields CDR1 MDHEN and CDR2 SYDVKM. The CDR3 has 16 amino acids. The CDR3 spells CASSTHSGRAVDTQYF. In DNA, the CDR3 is TGTGCCAGCAGCACCCATAGCGGGAGGGCCGTAGATACGCAGTATTTT.

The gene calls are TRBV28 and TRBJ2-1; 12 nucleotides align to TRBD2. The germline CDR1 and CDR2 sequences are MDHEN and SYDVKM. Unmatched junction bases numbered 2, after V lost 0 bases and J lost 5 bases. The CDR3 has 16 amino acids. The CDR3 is CASSLWASGRDNEQFF. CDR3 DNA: TGTGCCAGCAGTTTATGGGCTAGCGGGAGGGACAATGAGCAGTTCTTC.

The CDR3 sequence: CASSLGSGSPTEAFF. CDR3 coding DNA: TGTGCCAGCAGCTTGGGGTCGGGTAGCCCCACTGAAGCTTTCTTT. The rearrangement joins TRBV5-4 to TRBJ1-1; no firm D call. Trimming left V 0 bases short and J 4 bases short, with 13 bases between. Looked up from germline, CDR1 is SGHNT and CDR2 is YYREEE (reference sequence). This CDR3 has 15 residues.

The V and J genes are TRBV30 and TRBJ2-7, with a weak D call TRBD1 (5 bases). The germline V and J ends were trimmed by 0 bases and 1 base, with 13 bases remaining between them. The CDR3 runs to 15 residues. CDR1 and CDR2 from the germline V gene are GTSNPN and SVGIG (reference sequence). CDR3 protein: CAWSVPPGMSYEQYF. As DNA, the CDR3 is TGTGCCTGGAGTGTACCCCCAGGGATGTCCTACGAGCAGTACTTC.

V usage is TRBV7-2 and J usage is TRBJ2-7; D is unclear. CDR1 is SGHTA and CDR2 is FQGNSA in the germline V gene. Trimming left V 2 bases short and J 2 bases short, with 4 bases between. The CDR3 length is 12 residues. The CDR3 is CASSLNTYEQYF. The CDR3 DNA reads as TGTGCCAGCAGCTTAAACACCTACGAGCAGTACTTC.

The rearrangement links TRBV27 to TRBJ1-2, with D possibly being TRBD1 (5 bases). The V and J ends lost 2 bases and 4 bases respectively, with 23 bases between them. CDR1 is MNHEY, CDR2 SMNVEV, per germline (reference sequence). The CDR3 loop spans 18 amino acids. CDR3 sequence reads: CASSLTNTPQGSLYGYTF. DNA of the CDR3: TGTGCCAGCAGTTTAACCAATACGCCTCAGGGATCGCTCTATGGCTACACCTTC.

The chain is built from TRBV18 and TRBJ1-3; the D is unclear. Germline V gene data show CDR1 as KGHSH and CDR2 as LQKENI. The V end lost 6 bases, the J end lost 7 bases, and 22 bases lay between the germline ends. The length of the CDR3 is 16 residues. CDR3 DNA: TGTGCCAGCTCCCAAGTCGGGAGCGCCAAAAGGAACACCATATATTTT. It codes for CASSQVGSAKRNTIYF.

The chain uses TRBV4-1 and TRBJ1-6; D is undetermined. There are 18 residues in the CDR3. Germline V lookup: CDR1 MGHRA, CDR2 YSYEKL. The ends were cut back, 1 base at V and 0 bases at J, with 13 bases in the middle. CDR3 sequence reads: CASSQANFESSYNSPLHF. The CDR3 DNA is TGCGCCAGCAGCCAAGCCAACTTCGAGAGCTCCTATAATTCACCCCTCCACTTT.

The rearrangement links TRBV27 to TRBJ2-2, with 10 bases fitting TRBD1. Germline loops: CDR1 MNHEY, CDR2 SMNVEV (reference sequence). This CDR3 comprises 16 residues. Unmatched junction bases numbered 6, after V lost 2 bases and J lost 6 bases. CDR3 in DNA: TGTGCCAGCAGTTTACGGGACAGGGGCCCGCCCGGGGAGCTGTTTTTT. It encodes CASSLRDRGPPGELFF.

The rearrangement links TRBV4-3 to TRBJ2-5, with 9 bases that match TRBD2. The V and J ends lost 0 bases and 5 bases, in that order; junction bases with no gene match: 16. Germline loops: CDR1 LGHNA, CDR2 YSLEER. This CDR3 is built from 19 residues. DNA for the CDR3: TGCGCCAGCAGCCAAGATCCCAAGTATGGCGGGAGGGCCGCGGAGACCCAGTACTTC. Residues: CASSQDPKYGGRAAETQYF.

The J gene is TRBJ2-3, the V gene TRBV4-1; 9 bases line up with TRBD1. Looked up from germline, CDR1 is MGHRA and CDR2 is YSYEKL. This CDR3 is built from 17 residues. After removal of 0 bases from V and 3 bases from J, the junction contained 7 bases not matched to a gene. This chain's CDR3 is CASSQDPDRGRTDTQYF. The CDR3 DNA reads TGCGCCAGCAGCCAAGATCCTGACAGGGGGAGGACAGATACGCAGTATTTT.

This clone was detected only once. CDR3: CASSQAGLAGICNEQFF. The CDR3, as DNA: TGCGCCAGCAGCCAAGCAGGGCTAGCGGGAATCTGTAATGAGCAGTTCTTC. The chain links TRBV4-1 to TRBJ2-1, with TRBD2 matching over 9 bases. The CDR3 covers 17 residues. In germline, CDR1 is MGHRA, CDR2 YSYEKL. After removal of 1 base from V and 7 bases from J, the junction contained 11 bases not matched to a gene.

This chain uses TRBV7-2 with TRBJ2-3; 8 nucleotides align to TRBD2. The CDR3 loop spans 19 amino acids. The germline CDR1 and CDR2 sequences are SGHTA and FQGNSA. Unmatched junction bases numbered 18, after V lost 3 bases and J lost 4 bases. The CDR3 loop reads CASSLPGTRVLGGADTQYF. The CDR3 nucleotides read TGTGCCAGCAGCTTGCCCGGGACTAGAGTGCTCGGGGGCGCAGATACGCAGTATTTT. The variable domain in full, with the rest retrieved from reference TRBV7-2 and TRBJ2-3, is GAGVSQSPSNKVTEKGKDVELRCDPISGHTALYWYRQSLGQGLEFLIYFQGNSAPDKSGLPSDRFSAERTGGSVSTLTIQRTQQEDSAVYLCASSLPGTRVLGGADTQYFGPGTRLTVL.